The present T cell receptor (beta chain) was sequenced within a study of blood T cells in healthy people across ages. Overall study findings and caveats: More naive CD4+ cells and higher diversity were found in long-lived than in aged donors.

Then a second PCR, running roughly 7 to 11 cycles, was carried out with a sample-barcoded 5' primer and a J-beta primer mix. TCRdb itself ran the 5' RACE reads through MiXCR, one entry per CDR3 protein. The repertoire holds around 1,500,000 distinct CDR3 sequences, with roughly 28% as singletons. This clonotype has only one observation. Its antigen remains unidentified. The CDR3 extends over 16 amino acids. Source material: blood. The rearrangement joins TRBV21-1 to TRBJ2-7; the D call in the table, TRBD2, was not verified against the DNA. TRBV21-1 is deemed a pseudogene. The TCR was taken from a woman aged 25 to 39 in good health. CDR3 loop: CASIKVAQASSYEQYF. CDR3 nucleotides: TGTGCCAGCATCAAGGTAGCGCAAGCCAGCTCCTACGAGCAGTACTTC.